Listed here are 18 T cell receptor beta chains from one sample, sequenced in a study of shared clonotypes between healthy human individuals. Profiled with immunoSEQ multiplex PCR; TCRdb holds only in-frame clones, not every one. Here the sample spans roughly 1,800,000 clones, just under 95% being singletons. CD45RO-negative, CCR7-positively selected cells formed the naive CD8 fraction, excluding terminally differentiated effector memory CD45RA+ cells. Sequenced: naive CD8+ T cells sorted from blood. Source of these receptors: a man aged 18 to 35 in good health.

This clone came up once. This sequence joins TRBV5-8 and TRBJ1-5; the D is unclear. CDR1 is SGHTS, CDR2 YDEGEE, per germline. V gave up 6 bases and J gave up 4 bases, with 2 bases separating them. The CDR3 spans 10 residues. The CDR3 DNA sequence: TGTGCCAGCACGAATCAGCCCCAGCATTTT. This encodes CASTNQPQHF. Using reference TRBV5-8 and TRBJ1-5 for the parts outside the CDR3, the full variable domain is EAGVTQSPTHLIKTRGQQATLRCSPISGHTSVYWYQQALGLGLQFLLWYDEGEERNRGNFPPRFSGRQFPNYSSELNVNALELEDSALYLCASTNQPQHFGDGTRLSIL.

The gene calls are TRBV11-1 and TRBJ2-3; D unclear. This CDR3 is 13 amino acids long. CDR1 SGHAT and CDR2 FQDESV come from the germline V gene (reference sequence). Trimming removed 3 bases from V and 6 bases from J, with 10 bases in between. In DNA form, the CDR3 reads TGTGCCAGCAGCTTCCCCCCGTCCGATACGCAGTATTTT. The encoded protein is CASSFPPSDTQYF.

The chain joins TRBV7-9 to TRBJ2-1; 10 nucleotides agree with TRBD1. Germline loops: CDR1 SEHNR, CDR2 FQNEAQ (reference sequence). CDR3 length: 16 amino acids. V shed 8 bases, J shed 8 bases, and the junction held 15 bases outside the gene matches. The CDR3 sequence is CASFPSVGQGEDEQFF. The CDR3 DNA reads as TGTGCCAGCTTTCCGTCTGTCGGACAGGGGGAGGATGAGCAGTTCTTC.

The rearrangement links TRBV7-9 to TRBJ2-3; D might be TRBD1 (6 bases). CDR1 and CDR2 from the germline V gene are SEHNR and FQNEAQ (reference sequence). The ends were cut back, 3 bases at V and 5 bases at J, with 12 bases in the middle. The CDR3 consists of 14 residues. CDR3 residues: CASSLPLGGDTQYF. In nucleotides, the CDR3 is TGTGCCAGCAGCTTGCCCCTAGGGGGAGATACGCAGTATTTT. The full variable domain, in which reference TRBV7-9 and TRBJ2-3 provide the parts outside the CDR3, is DTGVSQNPRHKITKRGQNVTFRCDPISEHNRLYWYRQTLGQGPEFLTYFQNEAQLEKSRLLSDRFSAERPKGSFSTLEIQRTEQGDSAMYLCASSLPLGGDTQYFGPGTRLTVL.

The J gene is TRBJ1-1, the V gene TRBV30; no reliable D call. Germline loops: CDR1 GTSNPN, CDR2 SVGIG (reference sequence). The CDR3 length is 11 residues. Trimming shortened V by 7 bases and J by 4 bases, and 10 bases separated the two germline ends. The DNA for the CDR3 is TGTGCCTCGGACCGGGGCACTGAAGCTTTCTTT. Translating gives CASDRGTEAFF.

The chain uses TRBV13 and TRBJ1-1; unclear D gene. Trimming cost V 2 bases and J 8 bases, with 9 bases left between them. In germline, CDR1 is PRHDT, CDR2 FYEKMQ (reference sequence). CDR3 length: 12 amino acids. CDR3 nucleotides: TGTGCCAGCAGCTTAACGCGACAAGAAGCTTTCTTT. Its protein is CASSLTRQEAFF.

V gene TRBV7-9 combines with J gene TRBJ1-1; tentative D call: TRBD1 (5 bases). The CDR3 is 15 amino acids. Germline V gives CDR1 SEHNR, CDR2 FQNEAQ (reference sequence). Trimming left V 1 base short and J 1 base short, with 10 bases between. The CDR3 sequence: CASSLVDSSNTEAFF. CDR3 nucleotides: TGTGCCAGCAGCTTAGTAGACAGCTCGAACACTGAAGCTTTCTTT.

This clone was seen just once. This chain links TRBV6-5 with TRBJ2-1; no reliable D call. The CDR3 totals 13 residues. Looked up from germline, CDR1 is MNHEY and CDR2 is SVGAGI. V lost 2 bases to trimming and J lost 8 bases, with 10 bases between them. In DNA, the CDR3 is TGTGCCAGCAGTTACGCCTCGGCCGATGAGCAGTTCTTC. Amino acids: CASSYASADEQFF.

The chain combines TRBV5-6 with TRBJ1-5; TRBD1 might be the D (5 bases). The CDR3 length is 14 residues. V lost 4 bases, J lost 5 bases, and 13 bases lay in between. The germline V gene has CDR1 SGHDT and CDR2 YYEEEE. CDR3 DNA sequence: TGTGCCAGCAGCCTGTGGGGCGGTTATCAGCCCCAGCATTTT. It yields the protein CASSLWGGYQPQHF.

The rearrangement links TRBV4-1 to TRBJ1-2; D remains ambiguous. The CDR3 is 15 amino acids. Germline CDR1 MGHRA, CDR2 YSYEKL. Trimming cost V 1 base and J 4 bases, with 13 bases left between them. For the CDR3, the DNA is TGCGCCAGCAGCCAAGGTCCGTCGGGAATCTATGGCTACACCTTC. Protein sequence: CASSQGPSGIYGYTF.

Comment on this clone: The same CDR3 is also encoded by other DNA sequences in this sample. V and J are TRBV27 and TRBJ2-7; 11 bases are a match to TRBD2. V was pared by 5 bases and J by 4 bases, with 4 bases of the junction left unmatched. CDR1 and CDR2 from the germline V gene are MNHEY and SMNVEV (reference sequence). The CDR3 runs to 14 residues. The CDR3 here is CASSPLAGAYEQYF. The DNA for the CDR3 is TGTGCCAGCAGTCCACTAGCGGGAGCATACGAGCAGTACTTC.

This chain links TRBV7-9 with TRBJ2-7; 8 bases fit TRBD1. The germline CDR1 and CDR2 sequences are SEHNR and FQNEAQ (reference sequence). With V trimmed by 5 bases and J by 4 bases, 7 bases remained unmatched. The length of the CDR3 is 14 residues. CDR3 amino acids: CASSTRQGWYEQYF. In DNA, the CDR3 is TGTGCCAGCAGCACCCGACAGGGGTGGTACGAGCAGTACTTC.

The chain carries TRBV15 and TRBJ1-2, with 7 bases lining up with TRBD1. This CDR3 contains 15 residues. The germline gives CDR1 LNHNV, CDR2 YYDKDF (reference sequence). V lost 5 bases to trimming and J lost 3 bases; unmatched junction nucleotides: 9. The CDR3, as DNA: TGTGCCACCAGCGGAGTGACAGGGTTGTACTATGGCTACACCTTC. Protein sequence: CATSGVTGLYYGYTF.

This sequence joins TRBV13 and TRBJ1-2; 8 bases line up with TRBD1. The V gene's germline CDR1 is PRHDT and CDR2 FYEKMQ (reference sequence). V was clipped by 3 bases and J by 7 bases; unmatched bases: 1. This CDR3 has 12 amino acids. CDR3 amino acids: CASSLDRAGYTF. The CDR3 DNA sequence: TGTGCCAGCAGCTTGGACAGGGCTGGCTACACCTTC. The full variable domain, its missing parts supplied by reference TRBV13 and TRBJ1-2, is AAGVIQSPRHLIKEKRETATLKCYPIPRHDTVYWYQQGPGQDPQFLISFYEKMQSDKGSIPDRFSAQQFSDYHSELNMSSLELGDSALYFCASSLDRAGYTFGSGTRLTVV.

This clone has only one observation. CDR3 sequence reads: CASSYTGPGGEAFF. The CDR3 DNA reads as TGTGCCAGCAGTTACACGGGGCCTGGAGGTGAAGCTTTCTTT. This chain connects TRBV6-5 to TRBJ1-1; the D gene is possibly TRBD1 (5 bases). The germline V gene encodes CDR1 MNHEY and CDR2 SVGAGI. Trimming took 2 bases from V and 7 from J, leaving 14 bases between them. The CDR3 covers 14 residues.

The rearrangement joins TRBV19 to TRBJ2-7, with D unresolved. V was trimmed by 1 base and J by 0 bases, leaving 7 bases between them. The CDR3 is made up of 14 amino acids. Germline loops: CDR1 LNHDA, CDR2 SQIVND (reference sequence). Written as DNA, the CDR3 is TGTGCCAGTAGTATAGCTCGGTACTCCTACGAGCAGTACTTC. Protein product: CASSIARYSYEQYF.

CDR3 loop: CASSVGIEEKLFF. CDR3 DNA: TGTGCCAGCAGCGTAGGTATTGAGGAAAAACTGTTTTTT. The chain has TRBV9 and TRBJ1-4; no definite D call. The CDR3 contains 13 residues. The germline CDR1 and CDR2 sequences are SGDLS and YYNGEE. Trimming stripped 0 bases from V and 8 bases from J, with 8 bases between.

This clone was seen once. Without the conserved terminal phenylalanine or tryptophan, this CDR3 likely stems from a read error. No DNA is shown, since the ends of the CDR3 on it are uncertain; the CDR3 is the one TCRdb lists. The chain carries TRBV6-4 and TRBJ2-4; no check of the table's D call, TRBD2, against the DNA was made. Germline loops: CDR1 MRHNA, CDR2 SNTAGT. The CDR3 has 10 amino acids, counting both end residues. CDR3: CASSLAGIPL.